Sequencing of this T cell receptor (beta chain) was carried out in a study of CD8+CD57+ T cells in acquired aplastic anemia. The study's findings and limits: Approximately 29 was the count of CD8+ CDR3 sequences that patients shared with controls.

Comments on this clonotype: Antigen unknown.

Genomic DNA templated the TCR beta VDJ and CDR3 profiling. TCRdb independently ran MiXCR on the reads; one entry per CDR3 protein. This table holds around 500,000 distinct CDR3 sequences, about a third found once. Selection for sequencing was limited to patients who had shown CD8+CD57+ cell expansion by flow cytometry. Each patient had severe acquired aplastic anemia. At the time of blood sampling, patients had not yet received any therapy. The V gene end was trimmed by 1 base and the J gene end by 4 bases; junction bases not matched to a gene: 12. In germline, CDR1 is SQVTM, CDR2 ANQGSEA. The CDR3 is 17 residues long.

This chain links TRBV29-1 with TRBJ2-3, with 9 positions matching TRBD2. Input material: sorted CD4+, CD8+, or CD8+CD57+ T cells (not recorded which) from PBMCs. The sequence derives from a human donor with aplastic anemia. Here the CDR3 reads CSVEGASGTGEADTQYF. The CDR3 DNA sequence: TGCAGCGTTGAAGGGGCTAGCGGGACGGGCGAGGCAGATACGCAGTATTTT.